These 29 T cell receptor beta chains came from one sample sequenced in a study of blood T cells in healthy people across ages. The use of a sample-barcoded 5' primer and a J-beta primer mix characterized a second PCR of about 7 to 12 cycles. TCRdb independently ran MiXCR on the 5' RACE reads; one entry per CDR3 protein. The data contain 890,000 or so distinct CDR3 sequences, approximately 67% of them singletons. The sequenced sample was blood. These TCRs come from a man aged 25-45 years in good health.

This clonotype was counted a single time. This rearrangement joins TRBV25-1 to TRBJ2-5, with D possibly matching TRBD1 (5 bases). Germline CDR1 and CDR2: MGHDK and SYGVNS. The CDR3 loop spans 14 amino acids. V shed 8 bases and J shed 5 bases, with 18 bases lying between them. The CDR3 loop is CASDPAGLGETQYF. The CDR3 DNA reads TGTGCCAGCGACCCCGCAGGGTTGGGTGAGACCCAGTACTTC. The whole variable domain, remainder taken from reference TRBV25-1 and TRBJ2-5, is EADIYQTPRYLVIGTGKKITLECSQTMGHDKMYWYQQDPGMELHLIHYSYGVNSTEKGDLSSESTVSRIRTEHFPLTLESARPSHTSQYLCASDPAGLGETQYFGPGTRLLVL.

The chain uses TRBV5-1 and TRBJ2-7; D remains unclear. V was pared by 3 bases and J by 3 bases, with 10 bases between. The V gene's germline CDR1 is SGHRS and CDR2 YFSETQ. The CDR3 runs 13 residues. The DNA for the CDR3 is TGCGCCAGCAGCTATCAGATACACTACGAGCAGTACTTC. As protein: CASSYQIHYEQYF.

The rearrangement links TRBV2 to TRBJ2-6, with D perhaps matching TRBD2 (5 bases). V dropped 5 bases and J dropped 0 bases, with 14 bases sitting between them. CDR3 size: 17 residues. Germline V gene sequence: CDR1 SNHLY, CDR2 FYNNEI. The CDR3 sequence: CASSRERVNSGANVLTF. CDR3 nucleotides: TGTGCCAGCAGTCGGGAAAGGGTAAACTCTGGGGCCAACGTCCTGACTTTC. Full variable domain (remainder filled in from reference TRBV2 and TRBJ2-6): EPEVTQTPSHQVTQMGQEVILRCVPISNHLYFYWYRQILGQKVEFLVSFYNNEISEKSEIFDDQFSVERPDGSNFTLKIRSTKLEDSAMYFCASSRERVNSGANVLTFGAGSRLTVL.

The table lists this clonotype with a few counts. The genes are TRBV25-1 and TRBJ1-2; D might be TRBD1 (6 bases). There are 15 residues in the CDR3. Trimming stripped 6 bases from V and 0 bases from J, with 14 bases between. Per germline, CDR1 MGHDK and CDR2 SYGVNS. CDR3 region: CASRSPTGANYGYTF. CDR3 in DNA: TGTGCCAGCAGGTCACCGACAGGAGCTAACTATGGCTACACCTTC.

The rearrangement links TRBV20-1 to TRBJ2-1, with D tentatively TRBD1 or TRBD2 (5 bases each). V was cut by 6 bases and J by 4 bases, with 16 bases left in between. The germline CDR1 and CDR2 sequences are DFQATT and SNEGSKA (reference sequence). The CDR3 spans 14 residues. The CDR3 loop is CSARGTAGYNEQFF. Here the CDR3 DNA reads TGCAGTGCACGAGGGACGGCCGGGTACAATGAGCAGTTCTTC.

The rearrangement joins TRBV5-1 to TRBJ2-3; D not resolved. V gave up 1 base and J gave up 1 base, with 7 bases separating them. In germline, CDR1 is SGHRS, CDR2 YFSETQ. The length of the CDR3 is 14 residues. The CDR3 coding sequence is TGCGCCAGCAGCTTGAGAGATCGCACAGATACGCAGTATTTT. Protein: CASSLRDRTDTQYF.

The chain carries TRBV5-6 and TRBJ2-7, with unresolved D. The V end lost 0 bases, the J end lost 3 bases, and 13 bases lay between the germline ends. This CDR3 is built from 15 residues. Germline V gene lookup returns CDR1 SGHDT and CDR2 YYEEEE. In DNA form, the CDR3 reads TGTGCCAGCAGCTTGGGGGCTACCTCCTTCTACGAGCAGTACTTC. Its protein product is CASSLGATSFYEQYF.

V usage is TRBV20-1 and J usage is TRBJ2-1; 8 bases line up with TRBD1. Germline V gene data show CDR1 as DFQATT and CDR2 as SNEGSKA (reference sequence). J lost 4 bases, V lost 7 bases, and 6 bases had no gene match. The CDR3 length is 13 residues. The CDR3 sequence is CSVTGGRYNEQFF. In DNA form, the CDR3 reads TGCAGTGTTACAGGGGGGCGATACAATGAGCAGTTCTTC.

This clonotype was observed a few times. The V and J genes are TRBV27 and TRBJ2-5; either TRBD1 or TRBD2 may supply D (5 bases each). Between the trimmed V and J ends, which lost 6 bases and 12 bases, there was a span of 14 bases. This CDR3 has 11 residues. The germline CDR1 and CDR2 sequences are MNHEY and SMNVEV (reference sequence). CDR3 in amino acids: CASRLGHWEYF. CDR3 in DNA: TGTGCCAGCAGACTAGGACATTGGGAGTACTTC.

This clonotype was counted only a few times. The junction does not match germline at one end; this may be a read error. The rearrangement links TRBV4-3 to TRBJ1-2; D is unresolved. The germline V gene has CDR1 LGHNA and CDR2 YSLEER. The length of the CDR3 is 14 residues. This CDR3 is CASSQTVDGGGYTF. In nucleotides, the CDR3 is TGCGCCAGCAGCCAGACCGTGGACGGAGGTGGCTATACCTTC.

The chain couples TRBV2 to TRBJ2-7; 11 positions agree with TRBD2. The CDR3 length is 15 residues. J lost 1 base, V lost 5 bases, and 4 bases had no gene match. Germline CDR1 and CDR2: SNHLY and FYNNEI. This CDR3 reads CASSRTSGFSYEQYF. The DNA for the CDR3 is TGTGCCAGCAGTCGGACTAGCGGGTTTTCCTACGAGCAGTACTTC.

This clonotype was seen once. V gene TRBV28 combines with J gene TRBJ2-5, with 11 bases aligning to TRBD2. Germline CDR1 is MDHEN and CDR2 is SYDVKM. V lost 5 bases and J lost 5; bases outside the gene matches: 10. CDR3 length equals 16 residues. For the CDR3, the DNA is TGTGCCAGCAGTATACCGACTAGCGGGGTATTGGAGACCCAGTACTTC. Translated, it gives CASSIPTSGVLETQYF.

V usage is TRBV7-9 and J usage is TRBJ1-6, with 10 bases fitting TRBD1. With 5 bases clipped from V and 7 bases from J, the junction kept 11 bases outside the gene matches. Germline CDR1 reads SEHNR; CDR2 reads FQNEAQ (reference sequence). The CDR3 has 17 residues. The CDR3 spells CASSPDPGQGGNSPLHF. The CDR3 bases are TGTGCCAGCAGCCCAGACCCCGGACAGGGGGGCAATTCACCCCTCCACTTT.

V is TRBV7-2 and J is TRBJ2-1; 9 bases line up with TRBD2. Germline V gene data show CDR1 as SGHTA and CDR2 as FQGNSA. V was pared by 1 base and J by 10 bases, with 11 bases of the junction left unmatched. This CDR3 contains 16 residues. The CDR3 DNA is TGTGCCAGCAGCTTAGTAGCGGGGGCCTACGGCGCAGAGCAGTTCTTC. It yields the protein CASSLVAGAYGAEQFF.

This chain connects TRBV6-2 or TRBV6-3 to TRBJ2-1; D uncertain. CDR1 and CDR2 (germline): MNHEY, SVGEGT. The CDR3 runs to 14 residues. V lost 6 bases and J lost 1, with 10 bases in between. The CDR3 spells CASSRPGSYNEQFF. In DNA, the CDR3 is TGTGCCAGCAGCCGCCCCGGATCCTACAATGAGCAGTTCTTC.

A remark on this clonotype: Germline is not matched at one junction end, which may reflect a read error. The genes are TRBV5-1 and TRBJ2-5; D possibly corresponds to TRBD1 (7 bases). The CDR3 is 13 amino acids. CDR1 is SGHRS and CDR2 is YFSETQ in the germline V gene. CDR3 nucleotides: TGCGCCGGCAGCTTGGAGGGGGCAGAGACCCAGTACTTC. Translating it yields CAGSLEGAETQYF.

The sample holds one count of this clonotype. A single base separates this from a much larger clone, so it may be a read error. The V and J genes are TRBV6-5 and TRBJ2-1; tentatively, D is TRBD1 or TRBD2 (5 bases each). Trimming shortened V by 4 bases and J by 6 bases, and 13 bases separated the two germline ends. Germline CDR1 and CDR2: MNHEY and SVGAGI. The CDR3 has 14 amino acids. This CDR3 is CASSSLGAPNEQFF. As DNA, the CDR3 is TGTGCCAGCAGTTCCCTCGGGGCACCCAATGAGCAGTTCTTC.

The V call is TRBV9, the J call TRBJ1-1, with 10 bases identical to TRBD1. CDR3 length equals 15 residues. Germline V lookup: CDR1 SGDLS, CDR2 YYNGEE. J lost 5 bases, V lost 0 bases, and 4 bases had no gene match. The CDR3 loop is CASSVAGTGVTEAFF. Here the CDR3 DNA reads TGTGCCAGCAGCGTAGCTGGGACAGGGGTGACTGAAGCTTTCTTT.

As regards this clonotype: Germline and junction disagree at one end, which may indicate a read error. The J gene is TRBJ1-4, the V gene TRBV12-3 or TRBV12-4; 8 nucleotides line up with TRBD1. The CDR3 extends over 17 amino acids. The CDR3 sequence is CASSPPGQALTNEKLFF. The CDR3 DNA reads as TGTGCCAGCAGCCCTCCGGGACAGGCCCTAACTAATGAGAAACTGTTTTTT.

The V call is TRBV20-1, the J call TRBJ2-7; 7 nucleotides match TRBD1. The CDR3 sequence is 15 residues long. The ends lost 3 bases at V and 3 bases at J; junction bases unmatched: 11. Germline lookup yields CDR1 DFQATT and CDR2 SNEGSKA (reference sequence). CDR3 region: CSASTGQATYYEQYF. In DNA, the CDR3 is TGCAGTGCTAGCACCGGACAGGCAACATACTACGAGCAGTACTTC.

The rearrangement uses TRBV2 and TRBJ1-4; D call uncertain. The length of the CDR3 is 16 residues. In germline, CDR1 is SNHLY, CDR2 FYNNEI. The V and J ends lost 6 bases and 8 bases respectively, with 22 bases between them. CDR3 bases: TGTGCCAGCAGGAACCAAAATCCGTGGACGTTAGAAAAACTGTTTTTT. It is translated as CASRNQNPWTLEKLFF.

This clonotype has just a few counts. This chain connects TRBV6-5 to TRBJ2-7; the D is unclear. Germline V CDR1 and CDR2: MNHEY, SVGAGI. V was cut by 6 bases and J by 5 bases, with 8 bases left in between. This CDR3 contains 11 residues. The CDR3 DNA is TGTGCCAGCAGCACTCCAGACGAGCAGTACTTC. Translation: CASSTPDEQYF.

This clonotype came up a few times. One end of the junction fails to match germline, which may point to a read error. This rearrangement joins TRBV24-1 to TRBJ1-5, with 11 bases aligning to TRBD1. This CDR3 has 15 amino acids. Germline CDR1 reads KGHDR; CDR2 reads SFDVKD. Here the CDR3 reads CATSDPRTGGGLQHF. CDR3 sequence (DNA): TGTGCCACTAGTGACCCCCGGACAGGGGGCGGACTCCAGCATTTT.

The CDR3 DNA reads TGCAGTGCTAGAGATTCAGGGCCCGCAGCGAATTCACCCCTCCACTTT. Translated, it gives CSARDSGPAANSPLHF. This chain uses TRBV20-1 with TRBJ1-6; D is possibly TRBD1 (5 bases). The CDR3 contains 16 residues. The germline gives CDR1 DFQATT, CDR2 SNEGSKA (reference sequence). The V end was cut by 0 bases, the J end by 7 bases, with 16 bases between.

In its sample, this clonotype was seen a few times. The genes are TRBV29-1 and TRBJ2-7, with 7 positions matching TRBD1. Per the germline V gene, CDR1 is SQVTM and CDR2 is ANQGSEA. The trim removed 5 bases at V and 0 bases at J, leaving 7 bases unmatched. The CDR3 runs to 14 residues. The CDR3: CSVIGDSISYEQYF. The DNA of the CDR3 is TGCAGCGTTATTGGGGACAGCATCTCCTACGAGCAGTACTTC.

V usage is TRBV12-3 or TRBV12-4 and J usage is TRBJ2-7, with TRBD1 matching over 8 bases. The CDR3 length is 13 residues. J lost 6 bases, V lost 6 bases, and 7 bases had no gene match. The CDR3 here is CASRGTGDGEQYF. The CDR3 bases are TGTGCCAGCAGGGGGACAGGAGACGGCGAGCAGTACTTC.

The chain carries TRBV12-3 or TRBV12-4 and TRBJ2-1; 13 bases align to TRBD2. The length of the CDR3 is 16 residues. V gave up 5 bases and J gave up 12 bases; unmatched junction bases: 13. The CDR3 loop reads CASSRLTSGGARGQFF. The CDR3 DNA reads TGTGCCAGCAGTCGCTTAACTAGCGGGGGGGCCAGAGGGCAGTTCTTC.

V and J are TRBV12-3 or TRBV12-4 and TRBJ2-1; 7 bases are shared with TRBD2. The CDR3 is 15 amino acids. The V segment lost 6 bases and the J segment 4 bases; nucleotides outside the gene matches: 9. The CDR3 DNA sequence: TGTGCCAGCAGCTCCCTCGCGGGGGTTTACAATGAGCAGTTCTTC. Protein: CASSSLAGVYNEQFF.

The V and J genes are TRBV14 and TRBJ2-5, with 8 bases lining up with TRBD1. The end of the DNA is better explained by TRBJ2-7, so the J call may be wrong. CDR1 is SGHDN, CDR2 FVKESK, per germline. The CDR3 is 14 amino acids. The CDR3 DNA follows: TGTGCCAGCAGCCCAATTGACAGGGGCCACGAGCAGTACTTC. As protein: CASSPIDRGHEQYF.